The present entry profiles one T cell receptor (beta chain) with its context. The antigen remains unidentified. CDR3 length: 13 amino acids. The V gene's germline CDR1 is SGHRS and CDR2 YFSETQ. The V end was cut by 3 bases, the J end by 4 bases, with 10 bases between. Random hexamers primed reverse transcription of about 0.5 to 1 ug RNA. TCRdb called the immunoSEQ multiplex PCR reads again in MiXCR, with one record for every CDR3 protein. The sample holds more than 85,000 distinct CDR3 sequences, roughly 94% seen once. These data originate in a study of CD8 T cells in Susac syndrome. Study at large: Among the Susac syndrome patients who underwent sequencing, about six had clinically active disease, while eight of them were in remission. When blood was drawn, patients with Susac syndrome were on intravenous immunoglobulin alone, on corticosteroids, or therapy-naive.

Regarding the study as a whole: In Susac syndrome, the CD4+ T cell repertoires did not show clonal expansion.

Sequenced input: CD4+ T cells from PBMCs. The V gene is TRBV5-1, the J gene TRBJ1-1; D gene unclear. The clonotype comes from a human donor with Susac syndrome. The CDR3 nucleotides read TGCGCCAGCAGCTCCCTCGGAAGCACTGAAGCTTTCTTT. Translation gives CASSSLGSTEAFF.